This TCR beta chain was captured in a study of spatial heterogeneity in lung cancer. General observations from the study: It was found that expanded intratumoral alpha and beta TCR counts tracked tumor mutation counts.

Time point defined: sample taken at primary tumor resection. The donor group consisted of around 70 patients who had untreated, early-stage non-small cell lung cancer. This clonotype was observed at least ten times. What it binds is unknown. This CDR3 spans 16 amino acids. Per germline, CDR1 LNHNV and CDR2 YYDKDF (reference sequence). V shed 0 bases and J shed 3 bases, with 15 bases lying between them. TCRdb passed the 5' RACE reads through MiXCR, listing each CDR3 protein once. The sample includes roughly 15,000 distinct CDR3 sequences, around 7.3% of them seen just once. The TCR comes from a male donor with early-stage non-small cell lung cancer. The V call is TRBV15, the J call TRBJ2-7, with a tentative D call TRBD2 (6 bases). This material consisted of lung tumor tissue, taken at surgery. Here the CDR3 reads CATSREGAGSGYEQYF. The CDR3 coding sequence is TGTGCCACCAGCAGAGAAGGCGCGGGATCTGGCTACGAGCAGTACTTC.